One T cell receptor (beta chain) is described in this entry. This record belongs to a study of tumor and adjacent non-tumor tissue in lung cancer. Three rounds of nested PCR, following a modified ARM-PCR protocol, produced the TCRbeta library. In TCRdb, the multiplex PCR reads were re-called with MiXCR into one record per CDR3 protein. The sample shows about 200,000 distinct CDR3 sequences, approximately 74% of them seen only once. This sample's RNA came from whole unsorted tissue. Per germline, CDR1 KGHDR and CDR2 SFDVKD. The CDR3 length is 15 residues. Trimming removed 6 bases from V and 0 bases from J, with 14 bases in between.

Sequenced sample: lung tumor tissue. The chain carries TRBV24-1 and TRBJ2-7; the D gene is possibly TRBD2 (6 bases). This clonotype was obtained from a man in his 60s with non-small cell lung cancer. CDR3 nucleotides: TGTGCCACCAGTCAACCGGGACTTTACTCCTACGAGCAGTACTTC. Its translation: CATSQPGLYSYEQYF.